This T cell receptor (beta chain) comes out of a study of T cells in Graves' hyperthyroidism and ophthalmopathy (dated 2019 in TCRdb). The study in broad terms: Peripheral blood was sampled at the time of initial diagnosis, prior to any treatment. A discovery cohort of about a hundred patients, roughly 45 with Graves' ophthalmopathy and about 60 with stable Graves' hyperthyroidism, was used to find distinguishing TCR V-J signatures. Prospective prediction of ophthalmopathy was tested in an independent validation cohort of fewer than 20 hyperthyroidism patients and 17 patients who later progressed to ophthalmopathy. The 75 to 100 discovery patients were randomly split 7:3 into training and test sets. In addition, the study compared T-cell repertoires in thyroid tissue and in blood from six Graves' hyperthyroidism patients. After sampling, hyperthyroidism patients received methimazole starting at 30 mg daily, and ophthalmopathy patients received high-dose intravenous methylprednisolone. TCR Vbeta CDR3 sequencing of 120 to 150 peripheral blood samples (under 45 ophthalmopathy, 75 hyperthyroidism and some 17 progressor patients) is reported in the paper. Paper-wide results and their limitations: Blood samples also contained most of the expanded thyroid clonotypes (frequency above 0.001), which suggests that blood repertoires may reflect thyroid immune responses. No statistical method was used to set the sample size in advance, and investigators knew the group allocation. A model built on a 13 V-J signature distinguished ophthalmopathy from stable hyperthyroidism, reaching approximately 89% sensitivity and around 81% specificity in cross-validation and 80%/75% in testing. In validation, progression to ophthalmopathy was predicted by the model with nearly 71% sensitivity and 72% to 85% specificity, a median of about 6.8 months before onset.

This clonotype was counted ten times or more. It has no known antigen specificity. Base qualities are not at hand, and no much larger clone is one base apart. The TCR beta CDR3 regions were amplified from RNA transcripts. A first-round RT-PCR of the TCR CDR3 used the HTBI primer set with the Qiagen OneStep RT-PCR kit. Libraries were constructed in a second round of multiplex PCR, after which size selection and purification were carried out. The libraries were sequenced on an Illumina HiSeq2000 using paired-end 100 bp reads. In the original analysis: SOAPnuke was used to process the raw data, removing reads that contained adapters or uncalled bases, had a mean Phred below 15, or lacked an exact match to the constant primer or identifier. COPE v1.2.5 was used to merge the high-quality paired reads, and each unique nucleotide sequence was defined as a clonotype. MiTCR v1.1 was used to align clonotypes to the IMGT TRBV, TRBD and TRBJ reference segments. Only V-J combinations with frequency above 0.0001, covering about 99% of repertoires, were analysed. The TCS score was defined as F50 (clonal expansion) divided by E x V (chaos), with BLOSUM62-based TCRdist calculated between CDR3 peptides within each V-J. Welch's t-statistics and random forest reduced several hundred V-J features to 10 to 15, which were used in a naive Bayes classifier (R e1071). TCRdb reanalyzed the raw reads on its own, using fastp at Q25 for trimming and MiXCR for clone calling, and kept in-frame beta chains. Identical CDR3 protein sequences are pooled into one entry, listed with their most common genes and DNA. V and J calls and clone size were set by TCRdb, not the authors. Recorded for this sample are about 350,000 distinct CDR3 sequences; more than 11% of them occurred a single time. The ten largest clones take up just under 25% of the sample.

From the germline V gene, CDR1 is SNHLY and CDR2 is FYNNEI. The CDR3 numbers 12 residues from cysteine through phenylalanine. The DNA shown is the 36-base CDR3, in frame from base 1. V sheds 6 bases and J sheds 3 bases, leaving 9 bases between their ends. A patient counted as having stable Graves' hyperthyroidism if no progression to ophthalmopathy occurred over 18 months of follow-up. Hyperthyroidism patients were aged 18 to 65 years and newly diagnosed, with disease duration of less than 2 months. Any patient with an uncontrolled infection, another autoimmune disease, pregnancy or lactation was excluded. Diagnoses relied on clinical symptoms, serum thyroxine and TRAb, thyroid ultrasound and orbital computed tomography. Ficoll-Paque density gradient centrifugation was used to isolate PBMCs from 10 ml of fresh peripheral blood. Trizol reagent was used to extract total RNA, and RNA quality was then checked on an Agilent 2100 Bioanalyzer.

This sequence originates from a woman in her twenties or thirties with Graves' hyperthyroidism. The material sequenced was blood. The rearrangement combines TRBV2 with TRBJ2-7; the D gene cannot be resolved beyond TRBD1 or TRBD2, each matching 6 bases. The DNA reads TGTGCCAGCAGGGGGGGCCTCTACGAGCAGTACTTC. This codes for CASRGGLYEQYF.